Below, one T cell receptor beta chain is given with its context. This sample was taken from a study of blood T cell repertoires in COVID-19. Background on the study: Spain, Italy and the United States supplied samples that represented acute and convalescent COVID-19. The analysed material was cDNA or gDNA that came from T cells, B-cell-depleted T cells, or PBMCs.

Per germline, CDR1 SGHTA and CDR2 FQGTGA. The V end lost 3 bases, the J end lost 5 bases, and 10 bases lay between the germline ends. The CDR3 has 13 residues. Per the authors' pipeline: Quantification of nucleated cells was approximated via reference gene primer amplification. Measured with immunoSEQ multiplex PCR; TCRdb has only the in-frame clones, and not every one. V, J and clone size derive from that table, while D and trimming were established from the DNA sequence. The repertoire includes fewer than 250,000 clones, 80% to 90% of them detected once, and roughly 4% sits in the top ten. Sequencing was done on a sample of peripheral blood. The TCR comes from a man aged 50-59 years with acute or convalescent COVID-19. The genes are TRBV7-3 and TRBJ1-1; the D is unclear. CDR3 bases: TGTGCCAGCAGCTTCGGAGTGGGTACTGAAGCTTTCTTT. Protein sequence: CASSFGVGTEAFF. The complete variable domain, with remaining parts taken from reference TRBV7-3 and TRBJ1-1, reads GAGVSQTPSNKVTEKGKYVELRCDPISGHTALYWYRQSLGQGPEFLIYFQGTGAADDSGLPNDRFFAVRPEGSVSTLKIQRTERGDSAVYLCASSFGVGTEAFFGQGTRLTVV.